Below, one T cell receptor beta chain is given with its context. Repertoires were generated with immunoSEQ multiplex PCR, while TCRdb's copy carries only in-frame clones and drops some. The sample has about 240,000 clones, about 87% seen once. In germline, CDR1 is SNHLY, CDR2 FYNNEI. This CDR3 spans 11 amino acids. V was trimmed by 10 bases and J by 4 bases, leaving 10 bases between them. This sample was included in a study of blood T cell repertoires in COVID-19. Study-wide context: Both acute and convalescent COVID-19 samples were obtained from the United States, Italy and Spain. The cDNA or gDNA used as material had been derived from T cells, B-cell-depleted T cells, or PBMCs.

Participants had their cohort set by participant-reported clinical history. The TCR originated in a woman aged 25-40 years with acute COVID-19. The chain joins TRBV2 to TRBJ1-1, with D unresolved. What was sequenced was PBMCs or T cells enriched from blood (not recorded which). CDR3 coding DNA: TGTGCCACACGAACAGCCACTGAAGCTTTCTTT. The encoded protein is CATRTATEAFF.